This T cell receptor beta chain was captured in a study of blood T cell repertoires in COVID-19. Study background: Samples taken during acute and convalescent COVID-19 were collected in the United States, Italy and Spain.

CDR3 length equals 15 residues. Germline CDR1 reads SGHTA; CDR2 reads FQGNSA. Trimming shortened V by 2 bases and J by 0 bases, and 8 bases separated the two germline ends. The assay was immunoSEQ multiplex PCR, and TCRdb's table has in-frame clones only and misses some. The sample consists of 270,000 or so clones, roughly 84% of them appearing once. The material sequenced was peripheral blood. The chain carries TRBV7-2 and TRBJ1-5; D remains unclear. This sequence originates from a woman younger than 30 with acute or convalescent COVID-19. The CDR3 DNA reads TGTGCCAGCAGCTTAACATCAGGTAGCAATCAGCCCCAGCATTTT. This translates into CASSLTSGSNQPQHF.